The entry below describes one T cell receptor beta chain. Its antigen target is currently unknown. No base quality values were provided; no much bigger clone lies one nucleotide off. Reading the label with the study, this specimen's treatment or condition is: oral pan-JAK inhibitor, 5-10 mg twice daily. Lesional scalp punch biopsies and peripheral blood were collected from alopecia areata patients. After PBMCs were isolated by density centrifugation and stained for CD3, CD4 and CD8, a FACSAria was used to sort CD4+ and CD8+ T cells. The data belong to a study of CD8+ T cells in alopecia areata (dated by TCRdb to between 2018 and 2020). Turning to the overall study: The treated patients, all with moderate-to-severe alopecia areata, were enrolled in an open-label pilot trial of oral tofacitinib given at 5 to 10 mg twice daily. In humans, TCRbeta sequencing was performed on scalp tissue and on sorted CD4+ and CD8+ peripheral blood T cells from healthy controls and from patients with patchy or totalis/universalis alopecia areata. Clonality in the scalp was compared among normal scalp (n=4), patchy alopecia areata scalp (n=8), and alopecia totalis/universalis scalp (n=8). Amplification of TCRbeta CDR3 regions was done by immunoSEQ multiplex PCR using 35 Vbeta forward primers and 13 Jbeta reverse primers. The study used high-throughput TCRbeta sequencing to examine T cell clonal expansion in alopecia areata, in both the C3H/HeJ mouse model and human patients. Disease severity in treated patients was measured with the SALT score, which quantifies the percentage of affected scalp surface area. Tofacitinib-treated patients had biopsies at baseline and at 4 and 24 weeks of treatment, with a later scalp biopsy in several patients. RNA was extracted with the PAXgene miRNA kit for fixed scalp, the miRNeasy kit for PBMCs, and the RNeasy kit for mouse skin. Patients stayed on tofacitinib for 6 to 18 months and then had 6 months of follow-up off drug so that delayed response and recurrence could be assessed. The paper as a whole reports these results and caveats: Tofacitinib significantly decreased scalp clonality and the number of expanded CD8+ clones among the top 100 scalp clones. Resident alphabeta T cells in normal human skin are also sequenced, complicating scalp TCR repertoire analysis, unlike mouse skin dominated by gammadelta T cells. Because the treated cohort was small and had just a single nonresponder, larger studies are needed to establish links between baseline CD8+ expansion and response. During tofacitinib treatment, many expanded lesional clones remained in scalp and blood, and this persistence may partly explain relapse after treatment is stopped. Compared with normal scalp, lesional scalp had higher clonality and more expanded CD8+ clones, particularly in alopecia totalis/universalis, a pattern that suggests antigenic drive. TCR sequences shared between patients were less clear than in mice, possibly partly because of HLA diversity in the patient population.

The CDR3 covers 12 residues, taking in both the cysteine and the phenylalanine. The retained sequence is limited to the CDR3, 36 bases, with the frame set at the first base. The germline V gene sets CDR1 to MGHDK and CDR2 to SYGVNS. V is reduced by 6 bases and J by 5 bases, leaving a spacing of 10 bases between them. Libraries came from the immunoSEQ multiplex PCR assay. RNA was extracted from all samples and reverse transcribed into cDNA, which served as template for TCR sequencing. First-strand cDNA was synthesized using SuperScript III with a 2:1 mix of oligo-dT and random hexamers. A synthetic immune receptor repertoire was used to measure amplification bias, and any remaining bias was corrected computationally. For the original study's pipeline: Raw reads were preprocessed for error removal, and CDR3 was defined according to IMGT conventions as running from the conserved cysteine to phenylalanine. Clonality was calculated as 1 minus Shannon entropy normalized by log2 of the number of productive unique TCRs. Scalp TCRbeta sequences were cross-referenced with sorted blood CD4 and CD8 repertoires so that the CD4 or CD8 identity of scalp clones could be inferred. TCRdb took over this immuneACCESS table, retaining in-frame rearrangements with V and J assigned. Such tables are incomplete; in checked studies, under half of the missing clones stem from an unresolved V gene, and the remainder is unexplained. V and J calls and clone size are given by that table; D and trimming were obtained from the DNA. The sample profile shows roughly 180,000 clones; about 47% of them were found once. Around a tenth of the sample rests with the top ten.

Sample: CD8+ T cells sorted from blood, taken around week 53, from a patient treated with tofacitinib. This TCR came from a human donor with alopecia areata. The V gene is TRBV25-1 and the J gene is TRBJ2-5, with no confidently assigned D gene. The nucleotide sequence is given as TGTGCCAGCAGCCCCGGGTCGGAGACCCAGTACTTC. Translation gives CASSPGSETQYF.